These 30 T cell receptor beta chains were all obtained from the same sample, sequenced in a study of T cell responses to AZD1222 COVID-19 vaccine. Clones were read by immunoSEQ multiplex PCR, and TCRdb kept only the in-frame ones, dropping some. This sample has roughly 200,000 clones; about 93% occur once, and the top ten carry approximately 1%. The specimen was peripheral blood, collected on day 0 of MenACWY control vaccination. The receptor source for this set is an adult in good health.

The chain couples TRBV3-1 (or the pseudogene TRBV3-2) to TRBJ1-6; D not certain. V was shortened by 4 bases and J by 5 bases, with 9 bases between the two germline ends. Per germline, CDR1 LGHDT and CDR2 YNNKEL (reference sequence). The CDR3 contains 14 residues. CDR3 coding DNA: TGTGCCAGCAGCCGTTCCAGACATAATTCACCCCTCCACTTT. Its translation: CASSRSRHNSPLHF.

The V gene is TRBV7-9, the J gene TRBJ1-3; D unresolved. With 3 bases removed from V and 8 bases from J, the gap between germline ends came to 14 bases. CDR1 is SEHNR, CDR2 FQNEAQ, per germline (reference sequence). This CDR3 is built from 14 residues. In nucleotides, the CDR3 is TGTGCCAGCAGCTTTAATGGCAGGCTAGACACCATATATTTT. Translation gives CASSFNGRLDTIYF.

The genes are TRBV3-1 (or the pseudogene TRBV3-2) and TRBJ1-1; TRBD1 matches at 7 bases. The V and J ends lost 8 bases and 4 bases, in that order; junction bases with no gene match: 7. Looked up from germline, CDR1 is LGHDT and CDR2 is YNNKEL (reference sequence). CDR3 length: 13 residues. This CDR3 reads CASARGQGTEAFF. CDR3 nucleotide sequence: TGTGCCAGCGCTAGGGGGCAGGGCACTGAAGCTTTCTTT.

A remark on this clone: At one boundary the junction diverges from the germline segment, which might be a read error. J is TRBJ2-5 and V is TRBV30, with 13 positions matching TRBD2. CDR1 is GTSNPN, CDR2 SVGIG, per germline (reference sequence). The CDR3 extends over 13 amino acids. CDR3 sequence reads: CAWSVQLAGGKDF. The CDR3 nucleotides are TGTGCCTGGAGTGTACAACTAGCGGGGGGGAAGGACTTC.

V gene TRBV5-4 combines with J gene TRBJ1-1; D gene uncertain. This CDR3 contains 13 residues. CDR1 and CDR2 from the germline V gene are SGHNT and YYREEE (reference sequence). V was trimmed by 2 bases and J by 1 base, leaving 6 bases between them. The CDR3 here is CASSFPPNTEAFF. The CDR3 DNA follows: TGTGCCAGCAGCTTTCCTCCGAACACTGAAGCTTTCTTT.

The V gene is TRBV19, the J gene TRBJ1-4; the match to TRBD1 covers 8 bases. V dropped 5 bases and J dropped 2; count of bases not matched to a gene: 10. Germline V gene data show CDR1 as LNHDA and CDR2 as SQIVND (reference sequence). CDR3 length: 17 amino acids. CDR3 region: CASSATSGGATNEKLFF. CDR3 in DNA: TGTGCCAGTAGTGCTACCTCAGGGGGCGCTACTAATGAAAAACTGTTTTTT.

The rearrangement links TRBV18 to TRBJ1-3, with D uncertain. This CDR3 has 15 residues. Germline CDR1 KGHSH, CDR2 LQKENI. Trimming cost V 3 bases and J 5 bases, with 14 bases left between them. CDR3 protein: CASSPFGELRNTIYF. CDR3 nucleotides: TGTGCCAGCTCACCGTTCGGGGAGCTAAGAAACACCATATATTTT. Complete variable domain (other parts from reference TRBV18 and TRBJ1-3): NAGVMQNPRHLVRRRGQEARLRCSPMKGHSHVYWYRQLPEEGLKFMVYLQKENIIDESGMPKERFSAEFPKEGPSILRIQQVVRGDSAAYFCASSPFGELRNTIYFGEGSWLTVV.

This chain uses TRBV28 with TRBJ1-5; 8 nucleotides line up with TRBD1. This CDR3 spans 14 amino acids. In germline, CDR1 is MDHEN, CDR2 SYDVKM. V was clipped by 6 bases and J by 3 bases; unmatched bases: 4. CDR3 sequence: CASSRDRSNQPQHF. In DNA, the CDR3 is TGTGCCAGCAGCAGGGACAGGTCCAATCAGCCCCAGCATTTT.

CDR3: CASSQDRANEKLFF. The CDR3 DNA reads as TGTGCCAGCTCACAGGACAGGGCGAATGAAAAACTGTTTTTT. This chain joins TRBV18 and TRBJ1-4; 8 nucleotides match TRBD1. CDR1 KGHSH and CDR2 LQKENI come from the germline V gene. Trimming at V came to 4 bases and at J to 5 bases, leaving 3 bases not matched to a gene. The CDR3 is 14 amino acids. The full variable domain, rest sourced from reference TRBV18 and TRBJ1-4, is NAGVMQNPRHLVRRRGQEARLRCSPMKGHSHVYWYRQLPEEGLKFMVYLQKENIIDESGMPKERFSAEFPKEGPSILRIQQVVRGDSAAYFCASSQDRANEKLFFGSGTQLSVL.

The J gene is TRBJ2-1, the V gene TRBV5-1; no clear D gene. Trimming shortened V by 3 bases and J by 4 bases, and 11 bases separated the two germline ends. Germline V lookup: CDR1 SGHRS, CDR2 YFSETQ. The CDR3 length is 14 residues. The CDR3 is CASSSVTEYNEQFF. CDR3 sequence (DNA): TGCGCCAGCAGCTCCGTAACAGAATACAATGAGCAGTTCTTC.

V usage is TRBV7-6 and J usage is TRBJ2-2; TRBD1 matches at 10 bases. CDR1 is SGHVS and CDR2 is FNYEAQ in the germline V gene. The V and J ends lost 5 bases and 6 bases, in that order; junction bases with no gene match: 6. The CDR3 consists of 15 residues. The CDR3 DNA is TGTGCCAGCAGCACCGCCGGACAGGGGGCCGGGGAGCTGTTTTTT. Amino acids: CASSTAGQGAGELFF.

The CDR3 loop is CASSETGRGFETQYF. In DNA form, the CDR3 reads TGTGCCAGCAGTGAAACGGGCAGGGGATTTGAGACCCAGTACTTC. The J gene is TRBJ2-5, the V gene TRBV6-1, with D tentatively TRBD1 (6 bases). Germline CDR1 reads MNHNS; CDR2 reads SASEGT. The CDR3 has 15 residues. Between the trimmed V and J ends, which lost 2 bases and 5 bases, there was a span of 15 bases.

The chain couples TRBV7-9 to TRBJ2-1; D uncertain. Germline V gives CDR1 SEHNR, CDR2 FQNEAQ (reference sequence). With 4 bases removed from V and 6 bases from J, the gap between germline ends came to 7 bases. The CDR3 is made up of 12 amino acids. CDR3 DNA sequence: TGTGCCAGCAGCTCCCAGGTCAATGAGCAGTTCTTC. It codes for CASSSQVNEQFF.

The chain joins TRBV6-5 to TRBJ1-6; the D gene is possibly TRBD1 (6 bases). The V end lost 10 bases, the J end lost 10 bases, and 17 bases lay between the germline ends. The CDR3 covers 13 residues. Germline V CDR1 and CDR2: MNHEY, SVGAGI. The DNA of the CDR3 is TGTGCCACCCAACGGGGGCGGAGATCACCCCTCCACTTT. It is translated as CATQRGRRSPLHF.

The chain recombines TRBV12-3 or TRBV12-4 with TRBJ1-2; D unresolved. This CDR3 has 12 residues. V lost 1 base and J lost 7, with 7 bases in between. The CDR3 nucleotides read TGTGCCAGCAGTTTAGTAGGGAGTGGCTACACCTTC. Translating gives CASSLVGSGYTF.

This chain joins TRBV19 and TRBJ1-2; maybe TRBD1 (6 bases). Germline V gives CDR1 LNHDA, CDR2 SQIVND (reference sequence). With 7 bases removed from V and 6 bases from J, the gap between germline ends came to 18 bases. This CDR3 has 14 residues. The CDR3 coding sequence is TGTGCCAGTACCCGGTGGGGGGCGAATAATGGCTACACCTTC. Its protein product is CASTRWGANNGYTF.

This chain uses TRBV5-5 with TRBJ1-1; D is possibly TRBD1 (6 bases). V was cut by 0 bases and J by 8 bases, with 17 bases left in between. The V gene's germline CDR1 is SGHKS and CDR2 YYEKEE (reference sequence). This CDR3 is 15 amino acids long. In nucleotides, the CDR3 is TGTGCCAGCAGCTTGGGGCAGGGGAGGTTGGGCGAAGCTTTCTTT. It codes for CASSLGQGRLGEAFF. Full variable domain (remainder filled in from reference TRBV5-5 and TRBJ1-1): DAGVTQSPTHLIKTRGQQVTLRCSPISGHKSVSWYQQVLGQGPQFIFQYYEKEERGRGNFPDRFSARQFPNYSSELNVNALLLGDSALYLCASSLGQGRLGEAFFGQGTRLTVV.

This clone was seen only once. The same CDR3 also results from other DNA sequences found in this sample. V usage is TRBV3-1 (or the pseudogene TRBV3-2) and J usage is TRBJ1-4, with D possibly being TRBD1 (5 bases). The ends were cut back, 1 base at V and 7 bases at J, with 10 bases in the middle. There are 14 residues in the CDR3. CDR1 is LGHDT, CDR2 YNNKEL, per germline (reference sequence). The CDR3 coding sequence is TGTGCCAGCAGCCAAGCAGGGTACGGTGAAAAACTGTTTTTT. Translating gives CASSQAGYGEKLFF.

The rearrangement joins TRBV28 to TRBJ2-3; no clear D. The germline gives CDR1 MDHEN, CDR2 SYDVKM. The ends were cut back, 5 bases at V and 6 bases at J, with 12 bases in the middle. The CDR3 contains 13 residues. The CDR3 protein is CASSPDGGDTQYF. The CDR3 region has the DNA TGTGCCAGCAGTCCCGACGGCGGTGATACGCAGTATTTT.

This sequence joins TRBV5-1 and TRBJ1-1, with 7 bases fitting TRBD1. The CDR3 sequence is 14 residues long. The germline V gene encodes CDR1 SGHRS and CDR2 YFSETQ. The V gene end was trimmed by 5 bases and the J gene end by 1 base; junction bases not matched to a gene: 5. CDR3: CASRTGVENTEAFF. DNA for the CDR3: TGCGCCAGCAGAACAGGGGTCGAGAACACTGAAGCTTTCTTT. The entire variable domain, with the rest obtained from reference TRBV5-1 and TRBJ1-1, is as follows: KAGVTQTPRYLIKTRGQQVTLSCSPISGHRSVSWYQQTPGQGLQFLFEYFSETQRNKGNFPGRFSGRQFSNSRSEMNVSTLELGDSALYLCASRTGVENTEAFFGQGTRLTVV.

The chain joins TRBV9 to TRBJ2-2; no clear D. Germline-derived CDR1 and CDR2 are SGDLS and YYNGEE. Trimming left V 0 bases short and J 9 bases short, with 9 bases between. The CDR3 is made up of 13 amino acids. The CDR3 coding sequence is TGTGCCAGCAGCGTAGAAGGCTCAAGGGAGCTGTTTTTT. Translated, it gives CASSVEGSRELFF.

The chain combines TRBV19 with TRBJ1-5; perhaps TRBD1 as D (5 bases). The length of the CDR3 is 16 residues. The V and J ends lost 3 bases and 4 bases respectively, with 16 bases between them. CDR1 is LNHDA and CDR2 is SQIVND in the germline V gene (reference sequence). The CDR3 loop reads CASSILGGGRNQPQHF. The DNA of the CDR3 is TGTGCCAGTAGTATCCTTGGGGGAGGGAGAAATCAGCCCCAGCATTTT.

DNA of the CDR3: TGTGCCAGCAGTTACGGGAAGAACACTGAAGCTTTCTTT. This gives the protein CASSYGKNTEAFF. V usage is TRBV6-5 and J usage is TRBJ1-1; D not resolved. Trimming pared 2 bases from V and 1 base from J, leaving 5 bases between. Germline assignment: CDR1 MNHEY and CDR2 SVGAGI. The CDR3 length is 13 residues.

This chain links TRBV24-1 with TRBJ2-5; 12 bases match TRBD2. The CDR3 covers 14 residues. V gave up 11 bases and J gave up 1 base; unmatched junction bases: 4. Germline V gene data show CDR1 as KGHDR and CDR2 as SFDVKD. CDR3 DNA: TGTGCCAGGCTAGCGGGGGGGACCCAAGAGACCCAGTACTTC. Protein: CARLAGGTQETQYF.

The CDR3 sequence is CASKSRENTEAFF. The CDR3 bases are TGCGCCAGCAAAAGTAGGGAGAACACTGAAGCTTTCTTT. The V gene is TRBV10-1, the J gene TRBJ1-1; no clear D gene. Trimming removed 7 bases at V and 1 base at J, with 10 bases between. The germline V gene encodes CDR1 WNHNN and CDR2 SYGVQD (reference sequence). The CDR3 covers 13 residues.

This chain links TRBV7-6 with TRBJ2-7, with 7 nucleotides matching TRBD1. Germline V lookup: CDR1 SGHVS, CDR2 FNYEAQ. The CDR3 extends over 15 amino acids. V trimming: 2 bases; J trimming: 3 bases; junction bases outside the gene matches: 7. CDR3 DNA: TGTGCCAGCAGCTTATCCGGGGACAGCCACTACGAGCAGTACTTC. This gives the protein CASSLSGDSHYEQYF. Combining the CDR3 with reference TRBV7-6 and TRBJ2-7 gives the whole variable domain GAGVSQSPRYKVTKRGQDVALRCDPISGHVSLYWYRQALGQGPEFLTYFNYEAQQDKSGLPNDRFSAERPEGSISTLTIQRTEQRDSAMYRCASSLSGDSHYEQYFGPGTRLTVT.

On this clone itself: The sample carries other DNA sequences with the same CDR3. The chain carries TRBV4-2 and TRBJ2-5; 7 bases are a match to TRBD2. The CDR3 runs 16 residues. CDR1 LGHNA and CDR2 YNFKEQ come from the germline V gene. The V and J ends lost 1 base and 5 bases, in that order; junction bases with no gene match: 10. In DNA, the CDR3 is TGTGCCAGCAGCCAAGGGCGGGCGGGGGAGGCTGAGACCCAGTACTTC. This encodes CASSQGRAGEAETQYF.

In DNA, the CDR3 is TGTGCCTGGGAGGGGGATTCCACTGAAGCTTTCTTT. Its protein product is CAWEGDSTEAFF. The chain uses TRBV5-4 and TRBJ1-1, with a possible D match to TRBD1 (6 bases). V lost 10 bases and J 4 bases, leaving 14 bases between the germline ends. The CDR3 runs to 12 residues. Germline values: CDR1 SGHNT, CDR2 YYREEE (reference sequence).

V usage is TRBV6-5 and J usage is TRBJ1-1, with D uncertain. V was pared by 0 bases and J by 4 bases, with 15 bases between. Germline CDR1 reads MNHEY; CDR2 reads SVGAGI. This CDR3 has 16 residues. The CDR3 spells CASSYSSVVRGTEAFF. The CDR3 DNA is TGTGCCAGCAGTTACTCTTCAGTCGTAAGAGGCACTGAAGCTTTCTTT.

The genes are TRBV3-1 (or the pseudogene TRBV3-2) and TRBJ2-3; D might be TRBD1 or TRBD2, each matching 5 bases. The V end lost 5 bases, the J end lost 8 bases, and 11 bases lay between the germline ends. The CDR3 loop spans 12 amino acids. CDR1 is LGHDT and CDR2 is YNNKEL in the germline V gene (reference sequence). The chain's CDR3 is CASSTWDGTQYF. CDR3 DNA: TGTGCCAGCAGCACCTGGGACGGTACGCAGTATTTT.